One sample yielded the 13 T cell receptor beta chains listed below, sequenced in a study of blood T cell repertoires in COVID-19. Libraries were prepared by immunoSEQ multiplex PCR; TCRdb keeps only in-frame clonotypes and omits some of them. The sample shows roughly 300,000 clones, 80% to 90% of them seen only once. The specimen was peripheral blood. The source of these receptors is a woman aged 45-59 years who had recovered from COVID-19.

The V call is TRBV12-3 or TRBV12-4, the J call TRBJ2-1, with D tentatively TRBD2 (5 bases). The V and J ends lost 3 bases and 12 bases respectively, with 12 bases between them. This CDR3 is 12 amino acids long. CDR3 in amino acids: CASSFEGVGQFF. The CDR3 DNA is TGTGCCAGCAGTTTCGAGGGAGTTGGGCAGTTCTTC.

The count of this clone is one. The chain links TRBV18 to TRBJ2-7; D ambiguous. V lost 3 bases and J lost 0, with 9 bases in between. CDR3 length: 14 residues. The germline V gene encodes CDR1 KGHSH and CDR2 LQKENI. CDR3 in DNA: TGTGCCAGCTCACCTGTTCGTTCCTCCTACGAGCAGTACTTC. Protein sequence: CASSPVRSSYEQYF.

The gene calls are TRBV28 and TRBJ1-2; D not certain. Trimming removed 5 bases at V and 3 bases at J, with 10 bases between. The V gene's germline CDR1 is MDHEN and CDR2 SYDVKM. The CDR3 runs to 13 residues. The CDR3 region is CASSKGVDYGYTF. For the CDR3, the DNA is TGTGCCAGCAGTAAGGGAGTAGACTATGGCTACACCTTC.

This clone was seen repeatedly, ten times or more. This sequence joins TRBV28 and TRBJ1-1, with D tentatively TRBD1 (6 bases). The CDR3 covers 13 residues. Trimming took off 4 bases at V and 6 bases at J, with 12 bases between the two ends. Germline assignment: CDR1 MDHEN and CDR2 SYDVKM. CDR3 sequence: CASSSTGIPEAFF. The CDR3 bases are TGTGCCAGCAGTTCCACAGGGATCCCTGAAGCTTTCTTT.

The chain employs TRBV5-1 and TRBJ1-2, with TRBD1 identical over 7 bases. CDR1 is SGHRS and CDR2 is YFSETQ in the germline V gene. This CDR3 region has 14 residues. V shed 2 bases and J 8 bases; nucleotides not matched to a gene: 9. CDR3 residues: CASSFDRDLRGYTF. The CDR3 DNA reads TGCGCCAGCAGCTTCGACAGGGATCTTCGGGGCTACACCTTC.

The count of this clone is one. The genes are TRBV7-9 and TRBJ2-7; weak D call: TRBD1 (6 bases). From germline, CDR1 is SEHNR and CDR2 FQNEAQ (reference sequence). CDR3 length: 14 amino acids. Trimming removed 5 bases from V and 2 bases from J, with 13 bases in between. The CDR3 DNA sequence: TGTGCCAGCAGCCCGAGACAGGACGCCTACGAGCAGTACTTC. Protein product: CASSPRQDAYEQYF. The full variable domain, rest sourced from reference TRBV7-9 and TRBJ2-7, is DTGVSQNPRHKITKRGQNVTFRCDPISEHNRLYWYRQTLGQGPEFLTYFQNEAQLEKSRLLSDRFSAERPKGSFSTLEIQRTEQGDSAMYLCASSPRQDAYEQYFGPGTRLTVT.

V is TRBV27 and J is TRBJ2-3; a weak D match, TRBD1 (5 bases). Trimming shortened V by 7 bases and J by 0 bases, and 14 bases separated the two germline ends. This CDR3 contains 15 residues. Germline assignment: CDR1 MNHEY and CDR2 SMNVEV (reference sequence). The CDR3 DNA is TGTGCCAGCAAGCCAGGGTTTGCGAGCACAGATACGCAGTATTTT. Translated, it gives CASKPGFASTDTQYF.

There are a few counts of this clone. This chain joins TRBV28 and TRBJ1-1, with a possible D match to TRBD1 (5 bases). Looked up from germline, CDR1 is MDHEN and CDR2 is SYDVKM. This CDR3 contains 12 residues. V gave up 5 bases and J gave up 7 bases, with 11 bases separating them. CDR3 nucleotides: TGTGCCAGCAGTACCCAGGGAATTGAAGCTTTCTTT. Encoded protein: CASSTQGIEAFF.

This sequence joins TRBV7-2 and TRBJ1-6; D unclear. Per germline, CDR1 SGHTA and CDR2 FQGNSA. V gave up 5 bases and J gave up 10 bases, with 12 bases separating them. The CDR3 spans 13 residues. Written as DNA, the CDR3 is TGTGCCAGCAGCGAGAGGTCGGGGTCACCCCTCCACTTT. Translated: CASSERSGSPLHF. Variable domain in full (rest from reference TRBV7-2 and TRBJ1-6): GAGVSQSPSNKVTEKGKDVELRCDPISGHTALYWYRQSLGQGLEFLIYFQGNSAPDKSGLPSDRFSAERTGGSVSTLTIQRTQQEDSAVYLCASSERSGSPLHFGNGTRLTVT.

The chain employs TRBV4-2 and TRBJ2-7; D is perhaps TRBD1 (6 bases). The CDR3 extends over 14 amino acids. CDR1 is LGHNA, CDR2 YNFKEQ, per germline. Trimming removed 0 bases from V and 5 bases from J, with 11 bases in between. CDR3: CASSQEGAGDEQYF. In DNA, the CDR3 is TGTGCCAGCAGCCAAGAAGGGGCAGGGGACGAGCAGTACTTC.

The CDR3 DNA reads TGTGCCAGCAGGCCAACAGGGAGGGAAGGAAACACCATATATTTT. This translates into CASRPTGREGNTIYF. The rearrangement links TRBV7-9 to TRBJ1-3; the D gene is possibly TRBD1 (6 bases). The V and J ends lost 6 bases and 4 bases respectively, with 16 bases between them. CDR3 size: 15 residues. Germline V gives CDR1 SEHNR, CDR2 FQNEAQ (reference sequence).

The chain is built from TRBV11-2 and TRBJ1-5; no definite D call. Trimming shortened V by 1 base and J by 6 bases, and 13 bases separated the two germline ends. Germline V gene data show CDR1 as SGHAT and CDR2 as FQNNGV. CDR3 size: 15 residues. The CDR3 sequence: CASSLGSLSGQPQHF. CDR3 DNA sequence: TGTGCCAGCAGCTTAGGCTCGCTTTCCGGTCAGCCCCAGCATTTT.

V is TRBV11-2 and J is TRBJ1-3, with 7 nucleotides matching TRBD1. This CDR3 comprises 15 residues. V was pared by 5 bases and J by 0 bases, with 4 bases of the junction left unmatched. The germline V gene has CDR1 SGHAT and CDR2 FQNNGV. CDR3 DNA: TGTGCCAGCAGCAGACAGGGATTCTCTGGAAACACCATATATTTT. It encodes CASSRQGFSGNTIYF.